This TCR beta chain was found in a study of human CD4 T cells and Enterobacteriaceae. Detection sensitivity for ex vivo total memory CD4+ was one cell in 200,000. Libraries were prepared by immunoSEQ multiplex PCR; TCRdb keeps only in-frame clonotypes and omits some of them. The repertoire includes some 29,000 clones, roughly four fifths of them detected once, and over 1.5% sits in the top ten. Memory CD4+ T cells were sorted as all CD4+ cells except CD45RA+CCR7+CD95- naive cells, over 95% pure. Blood from healthy donors was obtained in Switzerland from donation centers. Before sorting, cells positive for CD8, CD14, CD16, CD56, CD19 or bright CD25 were removed. Notes on the study in general: In the top 5%: 11 of 19 and about 60% of the 34 cross-reactive clonotypes.

This clone occurred once. The antigen remains unidentified. The source material was memory CD4+ T cells from blood. This clonotype was sampled from a human donor in good health.

The DNA for the CDR3 is TGCAGCGTCCTGCTCGGGGCAGATACGCAGTATTTT. Its translation is CSVLLGADTQYF. This chain uses TRBV29-1 with TRBJ2-3; perhaps TRBD2 as D (5 bases). Trimming cost V 6 bases and J 4 bases, with 11 bases left between them. The CDR3 consists of 12 residues. Germline loops: CDR1 SQVTM, CDR2 ANQGSEA.